The 3 T cell receptor beta chains below all came from one sample that was sequenced in a study of graft-versus-host responses after intestinal transplantation (dated by TCRdb to about 2021). Library method: the immunoSEQ multiplex PCR assay. TCRdb carries this immuneACCESS record with in-frame sequences only. Its versions omit some clonotypes, under half of them owing to an unresolved V gene in the studies checked, with the rest unexplained. The sample contains 7,000 to 10,000 clones, 27% of them found a single time. The top ten clones comprise approximately 5% of the sample. The time point label here, explained by the study, means: cells obtained before transplantation from donor or recipient. Mixed lymphocyte reactions plated about 200,000 CFSE-labeled pre-transplant responders with about 200,000 irradiated violet-dye-labeled stimulators and were cultured for 6 days. The sample here was alloreactive CD8+ T cells from a mixed lymphocyte reaction culture, taken before transplantation. Interpreted using the paper, the cell subset or site label stands for: CFSE-low proliferating T cells sorted from roughly six-day pre-transplant mixed lymphocyte reaction (GvH or HvG direction). All receptors derive from a human patient who was an organ donor for intestinal transplantation.

This chain uses TRBV6-6 with TRBJ1-1, with a weak D call TRBD1 (5 bases). V was pared by 2 bases and J by 6 bases, with 10 bases between. The V gene's germline CDR1 is MNHNY and CDR2 SVGAGI (reference sequence). The CDR3 has 13 amino acids. The chain's CDR3 is CASSYPGAAEAFF. The CDR3 DNA is TGTGCCAGCAGTTACCCCGGGGCAGCTGAAGCTTTCTTT.

In its sample, this clone was seen a few times. The V call is TRBV5-6, the J call TRBJ2-2; D ambiguous. Germline-derived CDR1 and CDR2 are SGHDT and YYEEEE. Between the trimmed V and J ends, which lost 0 bases and 7 bases, there was a span of 4 bases. The CDR3 extends over 12 amino acids. DNA for the CDR3: TGTGCCAGCAGCTTGGTGGGCGGGGAGCTGTTTTTT. Its translation: CASSLVGGELFF.

This clone has a handful of counts. A read error may be the cause here, since a much bigger clone is one base away. V gene TRBV5-1 combines with J gene TRBJ2-2, with 12 bases aligning to TRBD2. CDR1 SGHRS and CDR2 YFSETQ come from the germline V gene. This CDR3 region has 15 residues. This CDR3 reads CSSSLGLAGTGELFF. CDR3 bases: TGCTCCAGCAGCTTGGGACTAGCGGGCACCGGGGAGCTGTTTTTT.